Presented here are 29 T cell receptor beta chains from one specimen sequenced in a study of radiotherapy plus CTLA-4 blockade in lung cancer. Data came from immunoSEQ multiplex PCR; TCRdb stores just in-frame clones and leaves some out. This sample carries about 120,000 clones, approximately 90% of them seen once, and the ten largest clones take 6.9%. The sample here was peripheral blood, taken from a patient treated with radiotherapy plus ipilimumab. The receptors here all came from a human donor with non-small cell lung cancer that progressed on radiotherapy plus ipilimumab.

The gene calls are TRBV7-9 and TRBJ1-1; D possibly corresponds to TRBD1 (5 bases). With 5 bases removed from V and 4 bases from J, the gap between germline ends came to 14 bases. The V gene's germline CDR1 is SEHNR and CDR2 FQNEAQ (reference sequence). This CDR3 is built from 14 residues. The chain's CDR3 is CASSRMQGGTEAFF. The CDR3, as DNA: TGTGCCAGCAGCCGAATGCAGGGAGGCACTGAAGCTTTCTTT.

This clone was counted a few times. The rearrangement links TRBV29-1 to TRBJ2-1; the D gene is possibly TRBD1 (6 bases). Germline CDR1 SQVTM, CDR2 ANQGSEA. Trimming left V 5 bases short and J 7 bases short, with 15 bases between. The CDR3 sequence is 13 residues long. The CDR3 nucleotides are TGCAGCGTTTGGGGAACAGGGCGTAATGAGCAGTTCTTC. Its translation is CSVWGTGRNEQFF.

V and J are TRBV2 and TRBJ1-1; D gene unclear. This CDR3 spans 12 amino acids. Germline V lookup: CDR1 SNHLY, CDR2 FYNNEI. The ends were cut back, 3 bases at V and 1 base at J, with 3 bases in the middle. The CDR3 sequence is CASSEANTEAFF. The CDR3 DNA is TGTGCCAGCAGTGAGGCGAACACTGAAGCTTTCTTT.

The chain combines TRBV9 with TRBJ2-3; perhaps TRBD1 as D (6 bases). The CDR3 has 15 amino acids. Trimming shortened V by 0 bases and J by 2 bases, and 10 bases separated the two germline ends. Germline values: CDR1 SGDLS, CDR2 YYNGEE. CDR3 DNA sequence: TGTGCCAGCAGCGTAGTTGGACAGAACACAGATACGCAGTATTTT. Residues: CASSVVGQNTDTQYF.

To note about this clone: Compared with germline, one end of the junction differs, possibly owing to a read error. The rearrangement links TRBV10-2 to TRBJ1-1, with D possibly TRBD1 on 5 matching bases. Germline CDR1 reads WSHSY; CDR2 reads SAAADI. This CDR3 spans 13 amino acids. CDR3 loop: CASRDSSDTEAFF. CDR3 DNA: TGCGCCAGCCGTGACAGTTCCGACACTGAAGCTTTCTTT.

This chain connects TRBV15 to TRBJ1-4; 7 bases align to TRBD1. Germline CDR1 and CDR2: LNHNV and YYDKDF (reference sequence). V trimming: 5 bases; J trimming: 8 bases; junction bases outside the gene matches: 11. The CDR3 is 15 residues long. CDR3 sequence (DNA): TGTGCCACCAGCGGATTCAGGGGGAAAAGGGAAAAACTGTTTTTT. This gives the protein CATSGFRGKREKLFF.

The chain uses TRBV18 and TRBJ1-5, with a possible D match to TRBD1 (5 bases). Germline V gene lookup returns CDR1 KGHSH and CDR2 LQKENI. The CDR3 length is 14 residues. Trimming cost V 2 bases and J 4 bases, with 9 bases left between them. The CDR3 DNA reads as TGTGCCAGCTCACCATCCGACAGTAATCAGCCCCAGCATTTT. This gives the protein CASSPSDSNQPQHF.

The chain links TRBV18 to TRBJ1-2, with D tentatively TRBD1 (5 bases). The V end was cut by 2 bases, the J end by 6 bases, with 22 bases between. This CDR3 is 17 amino acids long. Germline CDR1 KGHSH, CDR2 LQKENI. The CDR3 DNA reads TGTGCCAGCTCACCAGGACAAGGGCCACAATATGGAAATGGCTACACCTTC. It yields the protein CASSPGQGPQYGNGYTF. Supplemented by reference TRBV18 and TRBJ1-2, the full variable domain reads NAGVMQNPRHLVRRRGQEARLRCSPMKGHSHVYWYRQLPEEGLKFMVYLQKENIIDESGMPKERFSAEFPKEGPSILRIQQVVRGDSAAYFCASSPGQGPQYGNGYTFGSGTRLTVV.

The chain is built from TRBV6-1 and TRBJ2-3; TRBD1 agrees at 7 bases. The ends lost 6 bases at V and 3 bases at J; junction bases unmatched: 3. Germline CDR1 is MNHNS and CDR2 is SASEGT. The CDR3 length is 13 residues. CDR3 protein: CASRQTGTDTQYF. The CDR3 DNA sequence: TGTGCCAGCAGGCAGACAGGGACAGATACGCAGTATTTT.

This clone appeared once. This sequence joins TRBV19 and TRBJ1-2; possibly TRBD1 for D (5 bases). The V and J ends lost 6 bases and 3 bases respectively, with 14 bases between them. This CDR3 region has 14 residues. Germline CDR1 LNHDA, CDR2 SQIVND (reference sequence). CDR3 residues: CASSPRGEDYGYTF. The CDR3, as DNA: TGTGCCAGTAGCCCGAGAGGGGAGGACTATGGCTACACCTTC.

This CDR3 is CASSGYQGPVNYGYTF. CDR3 coding DNA: TGTGCCAGCAGCGGCTACCAAGGCCCCGTTAACTATGGCTACACCTTC. The genes are TRBV7-9 and TRBJ1-2; D gene unclear. Germline CDR1 SEHNR, CDR2 FQNEAQ (reference sequence). V lost 5 bases, J lost 1 base, and 17 bases lay in between. This CDR3 spans 16 amino acids.

The chain joins TRBV7-9 to TRBJ2-1; D is tentatively TRBD1 or TRBD2 (5 bases each). Germline CDR1 and CDR2: SEHNR and FQNEAQ (reference sequence). Trimming shortened V by 5 bases and J by 4 bases, and 12 bases separated the two germline ends. The CDR3 runs to 14 residues. CDR3 loop: CASSPRGSYNEQFF. The CDR3 DNA sequence: TGTGCCAGCAGCCCTCGGGGCAGTTACAATGAGCAGTTCTTC.

The rearrangement uses TRBV6-5 and TRBJ1-1, with a tentative D call TRBD1 (5 bases). This CDR3 has 13 residues. Germline-derived CDR1 and CDR2 are MNHEY and SVGAGI. V was pared by 4 bases and J by 2 bases, with 8 bases between. The CDR3 here is CASSWGPNTEAFF. For the CDR3, the DNA is TGTGCCAGCAGTTGGGGACCAAACACTGAAGCTTTCTTT.

The chain uses TRBV5-1 and TRBJ2-1; 9 bases line up with TRBD2. After removal of 4 bases from V and 0 bases from J, the junction contained 2 bases not matched to a gene. Germline V gives CDR1 SGHRS, CDR2 YFSETQ. This CDR3 spans 15 amino acids. DNA for the CDR3: TGCGCCAGCAGCCGAGCGGGGGGCTCCTACAATGAGCAGTTCTTC. Residues: CASSRAGGSYNEQFF.

This chain joins TRBV6-5 and TRBJ2-5; possibly TRBD1 or TRBD2 for D (5 bases each). The end of the DNA is better explained by TRBJ2-7, so the J call may be wrong. The germline V gene has CDR1 MNHEY and CDR2 SVGAGI. The CDR3 consists of 16 residues. The CDR3 nucleotides read TGTGCCAGCAGTTCCAGGAGCGCGATGGGGGCCTACGAGCAGTACTTC. This translates into CASSSRSAMGAYEQYF.

As to this clone: The final CDR3 position lacks the conserved phenylalanine or tryptophan, pointing to a likely read error. This rearrangement joins TRBV30 to TRBJ2-7, with 8 bases matching TRBD2. The CDR3 sequence is 14 residues long. The V gene's germline CDR1 is GTSNPN and CDR2 SVGIG (reference sequence). The trim removed 3 bases at V and 9 bases at J, leaving 13 bases unmatched. This CDR3 reads CAWSTSRNRGGQYL. As DNA, the CDR3 is TGTGCCTGGAGCACTTCTAGAAACCGGGGGGGGCAGTACCTC.

The chain employs TRBV29-1 and TRBJ2-7; tentatively, D is TRBD1 (5 bases). V dropped 4 bases and J dropped 3 bases, with 10 bases sitting between them. Germline assignment: CDR1 SQVTM and CDR2 ANQGSEA. The CDR3 consists of 12 residues. CDR3 DNA sequence: TGCAGCGTTGCCGTGACAGACTACGAGCAGTACTTC. Amino acid sequence: CSVAVTDYEQYF.

Only one count was recorded for this clone. This rearrangement joins TRBV11-3 to TRBJ2-7, with 10 positions matching TRBD2. After removal of 2 bases from V and 2 bases from J, the junction contained 6 bases not matched to a gene. In germline, CDR1 is SGHNT, CDR2 YENEEA. The CDR3 spans 16 residues. The CDR3 DNA reads as TGTGCCAGCAGCTTATATCGAGCGGGAGGGCCCTACGAGCAGTACTTC. Translation: CASSLYRAGGPYEQYF.

V and J are TRBV5-4 and TRBJ2-6; D is unresolved. CDR1 is SGHNT and CDR2 is YYREEE in the germline V gene (reference sequence). V was shortened by 3 bases and J by 0 bases, with 16 bases between the two germline ends. The CDR3 loop spans 18 amino acids. CDR3 sequence: CASSSSRVPTSGANVLTF. In DNA form, the CDR3 reads TGTGCCAGCAGCTCATCCCGGGTACCGACCTCTGGGGCCAACGTCCTGACTTTC.

The gene calls are TRBV6-6 and TRBJ1-5; D perhaps matches TRBD1 (5 bases). V shed 4 bases and J shed 4 bases, with 11 bases lying between them. The CDR3 spans 14 residues. CDR1 MNHNY and CDR2 SVGAGI come from the germline V gene (reference sequence). The CDR3, as DNA: TGTGCCAGCAGTTCGGGGCAAGGTAATCAGCCCCAGCATTTT. This encodes CASSSGQGNQPQHF.

The V gene is TRBV10-1, the J gene TRBJ1-5; a possible D gene is TRBD1 (5 bases). The CDR3 runs to 14 residues. Germline CDR1 reads WNHNN; CDR2 reads SYGVQD (reference sequence). V shed 0 bases and J shed 9 bases, with 12 bases lying between them. CDR3 in DNA: TGCGCCAGCAGTGAGTCGAACCGGACATGGCCCCAGCATTTT. Amino acid sequence: CASSESNRTWPQHF.

The V gene is TRBV9, the J gene TRBJ1-2; tentatively, D is TRBD1 (6 bases). Per the germline V gene, CDR1 is SGDLS and CDR2 is YYNGEE. The CDR3 is 15 residues long. V was shortened by 3 bases and J by 5 bases, with 17 bases between the two germline ends. CDR3 residues: CASSAQPGELYGYTF. The CDR3 DNA sequence: TGTGCCAGCAGCGCCCAACCAGGGGAATTGTATGGCTACACCTTC.

The rearrangement links TRBV5-1 to TRBJ2-1, with 8 nucleotides matching TRBD2. Trimming took 3 bases from V and 7 from J; bases not matched to a gene: 9. The CDR3 sequence is 15 residues long. Germline CDR1 and CDR2: SGHRS and YFSETQ. CDR3: CASSWGLSGGNEQFF. The CDR3 DNA sequence: TGCGCCAGCAGCTGGGGACTATCGGGAGGGAATGAGCAGTTCTTC.

The CDR3 coding sequence is TGTGCCAGCAGCTTCGGCAGAGAAGAGACCCAGTACTTC. Amino acids: CASSFGREETQYF. V is TRBV7-2 and J is TRBJ2-5, with D uncertain. V was trimmed by 3 bases and J by 3 bases, leaving 8 bases between them. The CDR3 runs 13 residues. Germline CDR1 reads SGHTA; CDR2 reads FQGNSA.

V usage is TRBV29-1 and J usage is TRBJ2-3; 9 positions match TRBD1. With 3 bases clipped from V and 6 bases from J, the junction kept 4 bases outside the gene matches. The CDR3 is 13 residues long. Germline CDR1 reads SQVTM; CDR2 reads ANQGSEA. Here the CDR3 DNA reads TGCAGCGTTGATGGACAGGGGACGGATACGCAGTATTTT. Translation gives CSVDGQGTDTQYF.

The V gene is TRBV6-5, the J gene TRBJ1-4; 10 bases are a match to TRBD1. The V segment lost 6 bases and the J segment 6 bases; nucleotides outside the gene matches: 7. Germline V lookup: CDR1 MNHEY, CDR2 SVGAGI. This CDR3 has 15 residues. The CDR3 DNA reads as TGTGCCAGCAGCCGCTCGGGACAGGGGTATGAAAAACTGTTTTTT. Protein: CASSRSGQGYEKLFF.

The gene calls are TRBV6-5 and TRBJ1-5; TRBD1 matches 8 bases. The CDR3 loop spans 15 amino acids. Germline V gene data show CDR1 as MNHEY and CDR2 as SVGAGI. V shed 3 bases, J shed 6 bases, and the junction held 7 bases outside the gene matches. CDR3 nucleotides: TGTGCCAGCAGTTATCACAGGGGGAGGAGTCAGCCCCAGCATTTT. Its protein is CASSYHRGRSQPQHF.

The genes are TRBV5-1 and TRBJ1-1; 8 positions agree with TRBD1. After removal of 4 bases from V and 4 bases from J, the junction contained 9 bases not matched to a gene. CDR1 and CDR2 (germline): SGHRS, YFSETQ. This CDR3 region has 15 residues. This CDR3 reads CASSPLTGAATEAFF. In DNA, the CDR3 is TGCGCCAGCAGCCCTCTGACAGGGGCGGCCACTGAAGCTTTCTTT.

The chain joins TRBV18 to TRBJ1-1; D is possibly TRBD1 (5 bases). Germline V CDR1 and CDR2: KGHSH, LQKENI. The V and J ends lost 2 bases and 7 bases respectively, with 11 bases between them. The CDR3 has 13 amino acids. The CDR3 spells CASSPGRAGEAFF. CDR3 sequence (DNA): TGTGCCAGCTCACCAGGCAGGGCGGGTGAAGCTTTCTTT. Variable domain in full (rest from reference TRBV18 and TRBJ1-1): NAGVMQNPRHLVRRRGQEARLRCSPMKGHSHVYWYRQLPEEGLKFMVYLQKENIIDESGMPKERFSAEFPKEGPSILRIQQVVRGDSAAYFCASSPGRAGEAFFGQGTRLTVV.